The next 15 T cell receptor beta chains were all read from a single sample in a study of T cells in Graves' hyperthyroidism and ophthalmopathy. Amplified TCR beta CDR3 regions derived from RNA transcripts. HTBI primers drove first-round RT-PCR of the TCR CDR3. TCRdb processed the multiplex PCR reads anew with MiXCR; each CDR3 protein has one entry. The table shows 500,000 to 650,000 distinct CDR3 sequences, with 40% to 55% occurring only once. Input material: peripheral blood or thyroid tissue (not recorded which). The receptor source for this set is an adult woman with Graves' disease, either hyperthyroidism or ophthalmopathy (not recorded which).

The chain links TRBV29-1 to TRBJ1-3; possible D gene TRBD1, 6 bases. From germline, CDR1 is SQVTM and CDR2 ANQGSEA. Trimming removed 6 bases at V and 3 bases at J, with 15 bases between. The length of the CDR3 is 14 residues. CDR3 in amino acids: CSVRTGYGGNTIYF. DNA for the CDR3: TGCAGCGTGCGTACAGGGTACGGTGGAAACACCATATATTTT.

The rearrangement uses TRBV24-1 and TRBJ1-5; 10 nucleotides match TRBD1. The CDR3 consists of 15 residues. Trimming removed 4 bases from V and 9 bases from J; junction bases left unmatched: 8. The germline CDR1 and CDR2 sequences are KGHDR and SFDVKD. The DNA of the CDR3 is TGTGCCACCAGTGACCGGGACAGGGGTCGATGGCCCCAGCATTTT. It codes for CATSDRDRGRWPQHF.

This clonotype was recorded at least ten times. The chain employs TRBV2 and TRBJ1-2; D is ambiguous. This CDR3 has 13 amino acids. From germline, CDR1 is SNHLY and CDR2 FYNNEI. The V end was cut by 2 bases, the J end by 8 bases, with 12 bases between. The CDR3 is CASSERRDLGYTF. As DNA, the CDR3 is TGTGCCAGCAGTGAACGTCGAGATTTGGGCTACACCTTC.

The chain joins TRBV9 to TRBJ2-1; 14 nucleotides line up with TRBD2. J gave up 8 bases and V 3 bases, and 13 bases lay outside the gene matches. The CDR3 extends over 18 amino acids. In germline, CDR1 is SGDLS, CDR2 YYNGEE. CDR3 protein: CASSAIVTSGRGKDEQFF. The CDR3 DNA sequence: TGTGCCAGCAGCGCCATCGTGACTAGCGGGAGGGGAAAGGATGAGCAGTTCTTC.

The chain combines TRBV20-1 with TRBJ2-5, with 11 positions matching TRBD2. V shed 6 bases, J shed 3 bases, and the junction held 3 bases outside the gene matches. In germline, CDR1 is DFQATT, CDR2 SNEGSKA (reference sequence). This CDR3 region has 13 residues. The CDR3 spells CSATTSGKETQYF. For the CDR3, the DNA is TGCAGTGCAACGACTAGCGGGAAAGAGACCCAGTACTTC.

The CDR3 nucleotides read TGTGCCAGCAGCAACTCGGGGACAGGGGGAAGGATAGGGAACCAAGGGGAGACCCAGTACTTC. Amino acids: CASSNSGTGGRIGNQGETQYF. The rearrangement joins TRBV7-8 to TRBJ2-5; 11 bases match TRBD1. Germline CDR1 and CDR2: SGHVS and FQNEAQ. CDR3 length: 21 amino acids. Trimming removed 5 bases from V and 5 bases from J; junction bases left unmatched: 25.

This chain joins TRBV19 and TRBJ2-1, with D perhaps matching TRBD1 (6 bases). Germline V gives CDR1 LNHDA, CDR2 SQIVND (reference sequence). The V end lost 5 bases, the J end lost 10 bases, and 9 bases lay between the germline ends. The CDR3 has 11 residues. CDR3 loop: CASSGQREQFF. CDR3 sequence (DNA): TGTGCCAGTAGTGGACAGCGGGAGCAGTTCTTC.

As concerns this clonotype: At one end the junction does not follow the germline gene, possibly because of a read error. The chain combines TRBV10-3 with TRBJ1-6; D is unresolved. This CDR3 has 15 residues. Per the germline V gene, CDR1 is ENHRY and CDR2 is SYGVKD. In DNA, the CDR3 is TGTGCCAGCAGTGAAGAGGTATCCCATAATTCACCCCTCCACTTT. The encoded protein is CASSEEVSHNSPLHF.

This clonotype turned up a few times. The CDR3 reads CSAIDTGTSGDTQYF. Written as DNA, the CDR3 is TGCAGTGCTATAGACACCGGGACTAGCGGCGATACGCAGTATTTT. The V call is TRBV20-1, the J call TRBJ2-3, with 11 positions matching TRBD2. The J segment lost 6 bases and the V segment lost 4 bases, leaving 9 bases of the junction unmatched. Per germline, CDR1 DFQATT and CDR2 SNEGSKA (reference sequence). The CDR3 length is 15 residues.

This clonotype was seen only once. Just one base apart from a much larger clone, this may be a read error. J is TRBJ2-7 and V is TRBV5-1; D ambiguous. The V gene lost 2 bases and the J gene lost 0 bases, with 9 bases spanning the gap. Germline V gene lookup returns CDR1 SGHRS and CDR2 YFSETQ. The CDR3 totals 14 residues. The chain's CDR3 is CASSFEASSYEQYF. CDR3 nucleotide sequence: TGCGCCAGCAGCTTTGAGGCATCCTCCTACGAGCAGTACTTC.

The CDR3 spells CASSGPGTGGETQYF. CDR3 bases: TGTGCCAGCAGCGGACCCGGGACAGGGGGAGAGACCCAGTACTTC. The V call is TRBV7-9, the J call TRBJ2-5; 11 bases are a match to TRBD1. Germline CDR1 SEHNR, CDR2 FQNEAQ (reference sequence). Trimming removed 5 bases from V and 4 bases from J; junction bases left unmatched: 6. This CDR3 region has 15 residues.

This clonotype was seen many times. The chain joins TRBV20-1 to TRBJ2-5, with 7 bases that match TRBD1. This CDR3 is built from 15 residues. V lost 3 bases to trimming and J lost 0 bases; unmatched junction nucleotides: 7. CDR1 and CDR2 (germline): DFQATT, SNEGSKA (reference sequence). DNA for the CDR3: TGCAGTGCTAGCCCCCAGGACAGGTACCAAGAGACCCAGTACTTC. The encoded protein is CSASPQDRYQETQYF.

This chain joins TRBV5-1 and TRBJ2-3, with D perhaps matching TRBD2 (6 bases). Trimming cost V 5 bases and J 2 bases, with 15 bases left between them. The germline CDR1 and CDR2 sequences are SGHRS and YFSETQ. The CDR3 extends over 15 amino acids. The CDR3 bases are TGCGCCAGCAGGACACTAGCTTCCGACACAGATACGCAGTATTTT. Translated: CASRTLASDTDTQYF.

This clonotype was detected ten times or more. The J gene is TRBJ2-2, the V gene TRBV19, with 8 bases that match TRBD2. Germline CDR1 and CDR2: LNHDA and SQIVND (reference sequence). There are 17 residues in the CDR3. Trimming at V came to 5 bases and at J to 3 bases, leaving 11 bases not matched to a gene. The DNA for the CDR3 is TGTGCCAGTAGTCTCTTAACTAGCGGAGCCTACACCGGGGAGCTGTTTTTT. Amino acids: CASSLLTSGAYTGELFF.

This clonotype was seen at least ten times. This chain joins TRBV5-1 and TRBJ2-2; D gene uncertain. This CDR3 is built from 13 residues. Germline V CDR1 and CDR2: SGHRS, YFSETQ. V gave up 4 bases and J gave up 1 base, with 5 bases separating them. The CDR3 loop is CASSAGNTGELFF. CDR3 in DNA: TGCGCCAGCAGCGCTGGGAACACCGGGGAGCTGTTTTTT.